The next 32 T cell receptor beta chains were all read from a single sample in a study of control samples from healthy donors and cancer patients. Generated by immunoSEQ multiplex PCR, the TCRdb table keeps only in-frame clones and is missing some. The sample carries 85,000 to 90,000 clones, about 85% recorded once. Material for sequencing was blood. The receptors derive from a woman aged 40 to 50 in good health.

This chain connects TRBV2 to TRBJ2-1; TRBD2 matches at 13 bases. CDR3 length: 15 amino acids. J was trimmed by 6 bases and V by 4 bases; bases with no gene match: 3. Germline CDR1 is SNHLY and CDR2 is FYNNEI. CDR3 sequence reads: CASSATSGGSNEQFF. CDR3 DNA sequence: TGTGCCAGCAGTGCGACTAGCGGGGGGTCCAATGAGCAGTTCTTC.

This chain links TRBV6-5 with TRBJ2-1, with TRBD2 matching 10 bases. The CDR3 length is 15 residues. V was clipped by 5 bases and J by 7 bases; unmatched bases: 8. Germline V gives CDR1 MNHEY, CDR2 SVGAGI. CDR3 nucleotide sequence: TGTGCCAGCAGTACCGAGCGGGGGGGCTTGAATGAGCAGTTCTTC. This encodes CASSTERGGLNEQFF.

The chain links TRBV30 to TRBJ1-6; D is unclear. The CDR3 has 13 residues. Germline V gives CDR1 GTSNPN, CDR2 SVGIG (reference sequence). The CDR3 loop is CVTRPRDNSPLHF. DNA for the CDR3: TGTGTAACCCGGCCAAGGGATAATTCACCCCTCCACTTT.

This sequence joins TRBV3-1 (or the pseudogene TRBV3-2) and TRBJ2-5; D may correspond to TRBD1 or TRBD2 (5 bases each). This CDR3 is 15 amino acids long. V was clipped by 2 bases and J by 1 base, with 11 bases between them. Germline V CDR1 and CDR2: LGHDT, YNNKEL (reference sequence). The CDR3 DNA reads TGTGCCAGCAGCCAACATCCCGGGACCCAAGAGACCCAGTACTTC. This sequence encodes CASSQHPGTQETQYF.

This chain uses TRBV9 with TRBJ2-2; 7 bases align to TRBD2. V shed 0 bases, J shed 4 bases, and the junction held 3 bases outside the gene matches. Germline CDR1 and CDR2: SGDLS and YYNGEE. The CDR3 spans 15 residues. CDR3 DNA sequence: TGTGCCAGCAGCGTAGCGGGGGGTGGCACCGGGGAGCTGTTTTTT. Translation: CASSVAGGGTGELFF.

This clone turned up a few times. The rearrangement joins TRBV7-9 to TRBJ2-7, with D perhaps matching TRBD2 (6 bases). The germline gives CDR1 SEHNR, CDR2 FQNEAQ (reference sequence). The CDR3 covers 14 residues. Trimming took off 1 base at V and 7 bases at J, with 14 bases between the two ends. The CDR3 sequence is CASSLEVSGLEQYF. CDR3 DNA sequence: TGTGCCAGCAGCTTAGAGGTTAGCGGTCTTGAGCAGTACTTC.

The chain is built from TRBV11-1 and TRBJ2-4; 7 positions agree with TRBD2. V dropped 5 bases and J dropped 0; count of bases not matched to a gene: 7. The V gene's germline CDR1 is SGHAT and CDR2 FQDESV (reference sequence). The CDR3 is made up of 16 amino acids. The CDR3 here is CASSLGTTLAKNIQYF. CDR3 nucleotide sequence: TGTGCCAGCAGCCTCGGGACTACTTTAGCCAAAAACATTCAGTACTTC.

This clone came up once. The rearrangement uses TRBV3-1 (or the pseudogene TRBV3-2) and TRBJ2-2; 8 nucleotides line up with TRBD2. The CDR3 is 17 amino acids. After removal of 0 bases from V and 5 bases from J, the junction contained 8 bases not matched to a gene. From germline, CDR1 is LGHDT and CDR2 YNNKEL (reference sequence). The CDR3 is CASSQERRGGFTGELFF. CDR3 nucleotides: TGTGCCAGCAGCCAAGAGAGGCGCGGGGGGTTTACCGGGGAGCTGTTTTTT.

The chain has TRBV4-3 and TRBJ1-1, with 9 bases that match TRBD1. Germline V gene lookup returns CDR1 LGHNA and CDR2 YSLEER. The ends lost 0 bases at V and 11 bases at J; junction bases unmatched: 16. The length of the CDR3 is 17 residues. CDR3 nucleotide sequence: TGCGCCAGCAGCCAAGACGAGGGGACAGGGTCCTGGCGGACGGCTTTCTTT. It translates to CASSQDEGTGSWRTAFF.

The chain uses TRBV2 and TRBJ2-1, with 10 bases fitting TRBD2. Germline lookup yields CDR1 SNHLY and CDR2 FYNNEI. The CDR3 consists of 17 residues. V lost 3 bases and J lost 1; bases outside the gene matches: 6. CDR3: CASSERAGGMSYNEQFF. The CDR3 nucleotides are TGTGCCAGCAGTGAGAGAGCGGGGGGGATGTCCTACAATGAGCAGTTCTTC.

J is TRBJ2-3 and V is TRBV30; D uncertain. This CDR3 region has 13 residues. V was clipped by 5 bases and J by 3 bases, with 12 bases between them. Germline lookup yields CDR1 GTSNPN and CDR2 SVGIG (reference sequence). The chain's CDR3 is CAWGVLLTDTQYF. CDR3 DNA: TGTGCCTGGGGGGTATTATTGACAGATACGCAGTATTTT.

The chain has TRBV4-1 and TRBJ1-2; the D is unclear. V lost 4 bases, J lost 5 bases, and 17 bases lay in between. The CDR3 consists of 15 residues. CDR1 and CDR2 (germline): MGHRA, YSYEKL. The CDR3 spells CASSLLVGLGYGYTF. CDR3 coding DNA: TGCGCCAGCAGCCTCCTGGTGGGCCTGGGGTATGGCTACACCTTC.

The chain links TRBV7-6 to TRBJ1-2; no definite D call. V was clipped by 5 bases and J by 7 bases, with 20 bases between them. This CDR3 comprises 15 residues. Germline V gene lookup returns CDR1 SGHVS and CDR2 FNYEAQ. The CDR3 DNA follows: TGTGCCAGCAGCCCTGGAGCAGGCGGGAATCCTGGCTACACCTTC. This translates into CASSPGAGGNPGYTF.

As regards this clone: Other DNA sequences of this sample code for an identical CDR3. The CDR3 bases are TGTGCCAGCAGCTTGAACGCAGGGAACACTGAAGCTTTCTTT. This gives the protein CASSLNAGNTEAFF. V usage is TRBV7-3 and J usage is TRBJ1-1; D is undetermined. Germline V lookup: CDR1 SGHTA, CDR2 FQGTGA. V lost 3 bases and J lost 1, with 9 bases in between. CDR3 length: 14 residues.

This clone was recorded only once. V usage is TRBV6-1 and J usage is TRBJ2-7; 8 bases agree with TRBD1. V gave up 2 bases and J gave up 5 bases; unmatched junction bases: 8. The CDR3 has 15 residues. Germline assignment: CDR1 MNHNS and CDR2 SASEGT. CDR3 protein: CASSEWVGQVHEQYF. The CDR3 nucleotides are TGTGCCAGCAGTGAATGGGTGGGACAGGTACACGAGCAGTACTTC.

This chain joins TRBV3-1 (or the pseudogene TRBV3-2) and TRBJ1-5; D is uncertain. This CDR3 comprises 18 residues. Trimming took 0 bases from V and 1 from J, leaving 16 bases between them. The germline V gene encodes CDR1 LGHDT and CDR2 YNNKEL (reference sequence). The CDR3 here is CASSQDLYLGVSNQPQHF. CDR3 coding DNA: TGTGCCAGCAGCCAAGACCTATACCTCGGGGTGAGCAATCAGCCCCAGCATTTT.

The CDR3 nucleotides read TGTGCCAGCAGTTTTGTTAGTTCAATTGGCTACACCTTC. This gives the protein CASSFVSSIGYTF. This chain joins TRBV12-3 or TRBV12-4 and TRBJ1-2; no definite D call. Trimming left V 3 bases short and J 7 bases short, with 12 bases between. CDR3 length: 13 residues.

The V and J genes are TRBV5-1 and TRBJ2-3; TRBD1 aligns across 9 bases. This CDR3 is 15 amino acids long. Germline lookup yields CDR1 SGHRS and CDR2 YFSETQ. V trimming: 5 bases; J trimming: 9 bases; junction bases outside the gene matches: 13. The CDR3 region is CASSPDGQGLVTQYF. CDR3 sequence (DNA): TGCGCCAGCAGTCCAGACGGACAGGGGTTAGTCACGCAGTATTTT.

The J gene is TRBJ1-2, the V gene TRBV29-1; TRBD1 is a possible D gene (5 bases). V was trimmed by 6 bases and J by 0 bases, leaving 8 bases between them. This CDR3 spans 12 amino acids. Per germline, CDR1 SQVTM and CDR2 ANQGSEA. CDR3 protein: CSVETANYGYTF. CDR3 nucleotide sequence: TGCAGCGTGGAGACAGCTAACTATGGCTACACCTTC.

The genes are TRBV15 and TRBJ2-5; a possible D gene is TRBD2 (5 bases). The length of the CDR3 is 14 residues. Germline CDR1 is LNHNV and CDR2 is YYDKDF (reference sequence). Trimming took 1 base from V and 0 from J, leaving 6 bases between them. The CDR3 loop reads CATSRGGYQETQYF. CDR3 coding DNA: TGTGCCACCAGCAGAGGCGGGTACCAAGAGACCCAGTACTTC. Full variable domain (missing parts from reference TRBV15 and TRBJ2-5): DAMVIQNPRYQVTQFGKPVTLSCSQTLNHNVMYWYQQKSSQAPKLLFHYYDKDFNNEADTPDNFQSRRPNTSFCFLDIRSPGLGDTAMYLCATSRGGYQETQYFGPGTRLLVL.

The rearrangement uses TRBV24-1 and TRBJ2-1; possibly TRBD2 for D (7 bases). V dropped 1 base and J dropped 5 bases, with 14 bases sitting between them. CDR1 and CDR2 from the germline V gene are KGHDR and SFDVKD. The CDR3 covers 16 residues. The CDR3 DNA sequence: TGTGCCACCAGTGATTTAGGAGGGGGGGAAAACAATGAGCAGTTCTTC. Its translation is CATSDLGGGENNEQFF.

The rearrangement uses TRBV4-2 and TRBJ2-1; D remains ambiguous. With 3 bases removed from V and 4 bases from J, the gap between germline ends came to 19 bases. Germline V gene lookup returns CDR1 LGHNA and CDR2 YNFKEQ. CDR3 length equals 17 residues. The CDR3 loop is CASSHTFSGVGYNEQFF. The CDR3 DNA reads as TGTGCCAGCAGCCATACGTTTTCTGGGGTAGGTTACAATGAGCAGTTCTTC.

The genes are TRBV2 and TRBJ2-2; possible D gene TRBD2, 6 bases. Germline V gene lookup returns CDR1 SNHLY and CDR2 FYNNEI. CDR3 size: 15 residues. V lost 6 bases and J lost 7, with 18 bases in between. CDR3 sequence: CASSQAGTLVGELFF. CDR3 sequence (DNA): TGTGCCAGCAGCCAGGCGGGGACCCTCGTCGGGGAGCTGTTTTTT.

CDR3 coding DNA: TGTGCCAGCAGCGTACCGGGTATGGTGGCCCAGCATTTT. Its translation is CASSVPGMVAQHF. The V call is TRBV6-5, the J call TRBJ1-5; no definite D call. Germline loops: CDR1 MNHEY, CDR2 SVGAGI. CDR3 size: 13 residues. V was pared by 6 bases and J by 11 bases, with 17 bases between.

This chain connects TRBV4-3 to TRBJ1-1; D might be TRBD1 (5 bases). The CDR3 length is 15 residues. Trimming pared 0 bases from V and 4 bases from J, leaving 12 bases between. Looked up from germline, CDR1 is LGHNA and CDR2 is YSLEER. CDR3 in DNA: TGCGCCAGCAGCCAAGACCTAGGGGACCGCACTGAAGCTTTCTTT. This gives the protein CASSQDLGDRTEAFF.

The chain combines TRBV3-1 (or the pseudogene TRBV3-2) with TRBJ1-4; no reliable D call. V lost 4 bases, J lost 4 bases, and 10 bases lay in between. There are 14 residues in the CDR3. CDR1 is LGHDT, CDR2 YNNKEL, per germline (reference sequence). The CDR3 nucleotides are TGTGCCAGCAGCCCCCCGGACTATAATGAAAAACTGTTTTTT. Translation: CASSPPDYNEKLFF.

This rearrangement joins TRBV7-2 to TRBJ2-2, with TRBD1 matching over 9 bases. The CDR3 has 15 residues. V lost 3 bases, J lost 4 bases, and 3 bases stayed unmatched. Per germline, CDR1 SGHTA and CDR2 FQGNSA. CDR3 region: CASSLGQGFTGELFF. The DNA of the CDR3 is TGTGCCAGCAGCTTGGGACAGGGATTCACCGGGGAGCTGTTTTTT.

This chain uses TRBV9 with TRBJ1-6; D may be TRBD1 (5 bases). The CDR3 sequence is 18 residues long. The germline CDR1 and CDR2 sequences are SGDLS and YYNGEE. The germline V and J ends were trimmed by 3 bases and 0 bases, with 16 bases remaining between them. CDR3 nucleotides: TGTGCCAGCAGCGCCCGGATCGGGGGAGGCTCCTATAATTCACCCCTCCACTTT. Translation: CASSARIGGGSYNSPLHF.

DNA for the CDR3: TGCGCCAGCAGCCAGGGGACTAGCGGGGGTAACATTCAGTACTTC. Its translation: CASSQGTSGGNIQYF. The chain is built from TRBV4-1 and TRBJ2-4; 14 bases fit TRBD2. The CDR3 has 15 amino acids. In germline, CDR1 is MGHRA, CDR2 YSYEKL. With V trimmed by 3 bases and J by 7 bases, 2 bases remained unmatched.

This clone showed up just a few times. This chain connects TRBV10-2 to TRBJ2-7; 9 positions match TRBD2. CDR1 and CDR2 from the germline V gene are WSHSY and SAAADI. With V trimmed by 3 bases and J by 4 bases, 4 bases remained unmatched. This CDR3 is built from 14 residues. CDR3 sequence reads: CASSDRGGAYEQYF. The CDR3 DNA follows: TGCGCCAGCAGTGATCGCGGGGGGGCTTACGAGCAGTACTTC.

The chain combines TRBV12-5 with TRBJ1-3, with unresolved D. V lost 0 bases and J 0 bases, leaving 12 bases between the germline ends. This CDR3 is 17 amino acids long. CDR1 LGHNT and CDR2 FRNRAP come from the germline V gene. The CDR3, as DNA: TGTGCTAGTGGTTTGGTACTTTCAAGGGACTCTGGAAACACCATATATTTT. It specifies CASGLVLSRDSGNTIYF.

The chain combines TRBV13 with TRBJ1-3, with D maybe TRBD1 (6 bases). Per the germline V gene, CDR1 is PRHDT and CDR2 is FYEKMQ (reference sequence). Trimming took off 0 bases at V and 4 bases at J, with 10 bases between the two ends. This CDR3 spans 15 amino acids. This chain's CDR3 is CASSLGTGRGNTIYF. The CDR3 DNA sequence: TGTGCCAGCAGCTTAGGTACAGGGAGAGGAAACACCATATATTTT.